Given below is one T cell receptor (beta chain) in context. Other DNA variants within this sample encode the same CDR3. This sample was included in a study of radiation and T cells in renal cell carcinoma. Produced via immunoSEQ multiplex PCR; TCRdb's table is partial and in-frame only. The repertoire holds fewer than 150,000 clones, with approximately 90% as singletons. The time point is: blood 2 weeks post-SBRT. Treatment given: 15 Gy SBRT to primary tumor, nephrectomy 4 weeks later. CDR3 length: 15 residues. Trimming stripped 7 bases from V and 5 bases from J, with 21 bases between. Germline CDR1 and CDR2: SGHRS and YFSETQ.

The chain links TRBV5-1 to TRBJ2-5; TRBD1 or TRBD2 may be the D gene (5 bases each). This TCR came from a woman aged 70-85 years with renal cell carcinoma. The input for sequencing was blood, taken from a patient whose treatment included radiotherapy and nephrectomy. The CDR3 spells CASGTVRGGSETQYF. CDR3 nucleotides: TGCGCCAGCGGGACGGTGAGGGGCGGCTCGGAGACCCAGTACTTC.